The clone carrying this T cell receptor (beta chain) occurred many times. The definition of stable Graves' hyperthyroidism was no ophthalmopathy progression within 18 months. The patients, who ranged from 18 to 65 in age, presented with newly diagnosed hyperthyroidism lasting under 2 months. The PBMCs studied were ones that came from 10 ml fresh peripheral blood. RNA transcripts gave rise to amplified TCR beta CDR3 regions. An initial round of RT-PCR targeting the TCR CDR3 relied on the HTBI primer set. Each CDR3 protein gets one entry after TCRdb re-called the multiplex PCR reads with MiXCR. Of roughly 380,000 distinct CDR3 sequences in the sample, roughly 15% are singletons; the top ten hold about 4.9%. This CDR3 spans 14 amino acids. Germline loops: CDR1 SGHAT, CDR2 FQNNGV. V was pared by 1 base and J by 6 bases, with 12 bases between. The entry originates in a study of T cells in Graves' hyperthyroidism and ophthalmopathy. About the study: The initial diagnosis was the point when peripheral blood was collected, ahead of any treatment.

The sequence derives from a young woman with Graves' hyperthyroidism. The rearrangement links TRBV11-2 to TRBJ1-2; maybe TRBD1 (5 bases). The sample was blood. The CDR3, as DNA: TGTGCCAGCAGCTTAGTCAGGCGGGGGGATGGCTACACCTTC. Encoded protein: CASSLVRRGDGYTF.